This T cell receptor (beta chain) was profiled in a study of T cell responses to AZD1222 COVID-19 vaccine. The study, taken as a whole, reports: Vaccination with two AZD1222 doses was followed by a rise in Spike-specific TCR breadth and depth. The study identified only five or six AZD1222 recipients as seropositive at baseline. Donors, mostly white British, included more females; clonal diversity was possibly underestimated. CD4 TCRs covered the whole spike, strongest at regions 160-218 and 743-854.

This clone was counted between two and nine times. Its target is unknown. V lost 0 bases to trimming and J lost 11 bases, with 13 bases between them. The length of the CDR3 is 13 residues. Per germline, CDR1 SNHLY and CDR2 FYNNEI. Clones were read by immunoSEQ multiplex PCR, and TCRdb kept only the in-frame ones, dropping some. The data contain some 120,000 clones, over 75% of them seen just once; the ten biggest clones take up around 6.9%. The receptor was isolated from an adult in good health. The chain couples TRBV2 to TRBJ1-1, with D unclear. Here the sequenced sample was peripheral blood, taken on day 0 of AZD1222 vaccination. The CDR3 bases are TGTGCCAGCAGTGAAGCGCCGAATGCACTGGCTTTCTTT. Amino acid sequence: CASSEAPNALAFF.